This TCR beta chain is drawn from a study of immune evolution from preneoplasia to lung adenocarcinoma. Study-level information: HLA loss of heterozygosity: under 7.5% AIS, 15% MIA, about 35% ADC, none AAH.

Between the mid-2010s and the late 2010s, patients underwent resection in Japan or China. Two lung cancer pathologists independently confirmed each histologic diagnosis. Between the trimmed V and J ends, which lost 8 bases and 6 bases, there was a span of 14 bases. This CDR3 contains 13 residues. Per the germline V gene, CDR1 is MDHEN and CDR2 is SYDVKM. Assay: immunoSEQ multiplex PCR; the TCRdb copy retains only in-frame clones and omits some. The sample holds 35,000 or so clones, 65% to 75% seen once. The TCR sequence derives from a person between 60 and 70 years old with lung adenocarcinoma. V gene TRBV28 combines with J gene TRBJ2-1; D unresolved. Sample: FFPE invasive lung adenocarcinoma tissue. CDR3: CASRGIPSNEQFF. CDR3 nucleotide sequence: TGTGCCAGCCGCGGTATCCCGTCCAATGAGCAGTTCTTC.